This T cell receptor beta chain was found in a study of shared clonotypes between healthy human individuals (TCRdb year 2020). Study-level background: Three men and a couple of women, aged 18 to 49 years, made up the cohort. Per donor, three plates each were used for CD4 naive and CD4 memory, two for CD8 naive, and one for CD8 memory. Blood TCR repertoires of about 5 healthy adults were deeply sequenced to estimate repertoire size and the extent of clonotype sharing between individuals. Libraries were prepared and TCR repertoires were sequenced by different laboratories using diverse techniques, in order to increase sequencing depth and limit assay-specific biases. Leukapheresis yielded between about 0.8 and 8.9 billion PBMCs per donor. Broader findings and caveats from the paper: Higher generation probabilities were observed for clonotypes shared by all four sorted-subset donors than for non-shared clonotypes. Based on pairwise subsampling, the degree of clonotype sharing among donors was expected to be affected by sequencing depth. Estimated clonotype richness was generally larger for naive than for memory subsets. Sharing across several donors was observed for approximately 5% of naive CD4, 3.5% of naive CD8, about 2.3% of memory CD4, and approximately 0.41% of memory CD8 clonotypes. Sampling was restricted to blood, and TCR repertoires in tissues likely differ from the TCR repertoires found in blood. Because the study included only a small number of donors, the genetic and exposure-history diversity represented was limited. Even with the large sequencing depth, rarefaction of the sorted-subset datasets indicated that sequencing was incomplete.

The donors were healthy, HIV-negative adults with no recently reported acute infections or vaccinations. All donors were Caucasian adults living in Nashville, Tennessee, USA. CD4+ T cells were enriched through magnetic negative selection, after which naive cells were positively selected on CD45RA and the remaining negative fraction served as the memory subset. Blood was obtained by leukapheresis, after which PBMCs were separated by Ficoll-Histopaque density gradient centrifugation and cryopreserved in liquid nitrogen vapor phase. Analytical flow cytometry was used to check the purity and quantity of each magnetically sorted T cell population. From each sorted fraction, genomic DNA was isolated and quantified by UV absorbance on a Nanodrop 2000c. Using the deep immunoSEQ assay, TCR CDR3 regions were amplified from genomic DNA by multiplex PCR. Extracted genomic DNA from each cell subset was distributed evenly across all wells of several immunoSEQ 96-well plates, and each plate was treated as a replicate. For sorted subsets, roughly 190 ng of genomic DNA, equivalent to 30,000 or so T cell genomes, went into each replicate PCR. The purified libraries were quantified using a Qubit 3.0 fluorometer, sized with a Bioanalyzer 2100, and then quantified again using the KAPA Library Quantification kit. Every immunoSEQ 96-well plate was sequenced on a separate single-read 150-cycle Illumina NextSeq 550 flow cell. The paper's data handling went like this. The immunoSEQ output contained only junctional sequences without quality scores, so filtering could not match that applied to full-length reads. Sequences were annotated with PyIR, a Python wrapper for IgBLAST v1.9, and V/J genes and CDR3 were assigned using IMGT germline references. Reads were removed for weak V/J assignments (E-value above 1e-6), missing CDR3, stop codons, out-of-frame junctions, or ambiguous translated residues. A V3J clonotype was defined by an identical inferred V gene, J gene, and CDR3 amino acid sequence. Percentage overlap between repertoires was computed as shared unique clonotypes divided by the size of the smaller repertoire. Richness of each repertoire was evaluated using RTK rarefaction, the Chao1 estimator, and Recon v2.1 estimates of unobserved clonotypes. Generation probabilities were computed with OLGA for all TCRbeta clonotypes obtained by the gDNA method from several donors. TCRdb took over this immuneACCESS table, retaining in-frame rearrangements with V and J assigned. Such tables are incomplete; in checked studies, under half of the missing clones stem from an unresolved V gene, and the remainder is unexplained. That table furnishes V, J and clone size, whereas the DNA furnished D and trimming. The sample contains more than 2 million clones, 85% to 95% of them found a single time. The top ten constitute 0.1% to 0.15% of the sample.

For this clone: No cognate antigen has been identified for it. Qualities for individual bases were not recorded, and no much larger clone is one base off.

The V and J ends are trimmed by 5 bases and 13 bases, leaving 23 bases between them. CDR1 and CDR2 were assigned from the germline V gene as KGHSH and LQKENI. Taken from cysteine to phenylalanine, the CDR3 has 14 residues. Solely the CDR3 DNA is kept, with 42 bases framed from the first base. Recombination joined TRBV18 with TRBJ2-5, and the D gene may be TRBD2, 5 bases matching. The sequenced material came from naive CD4+ T cells sorted from blood. According to the study, the label for this sample's cell subset or site signals: CD45RA+ positively selected. The source is a man aged 18 to 30 in good health. At the DNA level, the sequence is TGTGCCAGCTCATCCAACTCTTTCCCGGGATCAATGTACTTC. This codes for CASSSNSFPGSMYF.